Listed below are T cell receptor beta chains from one sample, sequenced in a study of Ad26.COV2.S vaccination and SARS-CoV-2 variants. Here immunoSEQ multiplex PCR was the method, and the copy in TCRdb shows in-frame clones only, minus some. The sample lists approximately 340,000 clones; about 91% were seen once. This sample comprised peripheral blood, obtained after recovery from COVID-19. The receptor source for this set is a human donor who had recovered from COVID-19. Each CDR3 is given with its conserved first and last residue. D genes are given only for firm matches. Rows give clone size only sometimes, using once, few, many, or a class for an expanded clone.

d_gene,v_gene,j_gene,abundance,CDR3nt,CDR3aa
TRBD1,TRBV7-9,TRBJ2-1,NA,TGTGCCAGCAGCGGCGACAGACAGGGGGCGTGGGGGAATGAGCAGTTCTTC,CASSGDRQGAWGNEQFF
NA,TRBV14,TRBJ1-2,NA,TGTGCCAGCAGCCAAGATGGTGGACAATGGGGCTACACCTTC,CASSQDGGQWGYTF
NA,TRBV4-2,TRBJ2-7,NA,TGTGCCAGCAGCCAAGCCCGCGGTTCGGGAGTCGACTCCTACGAGCAGTACTTC,CASSQARGSGVDSYEQYF
NA,TRBV27,TRBJ1-1,NA,TGTGCCAGCAGCCGCCGGGCCGGTGAAGCTTTCTTT,CASSRRAGEAFF
NA,TRBV4-1,TRBJ2-5,NA,TGCGCCAGCAGCCAAAACTGGCGGGAGACCCAGTACTTC,CASSQNWRETQYF
TRBD2,TRBV7-2,TRBJ2-7,NA,TGTGCCAGCAGCTCAAGGACTAGCGGGGGGGTTTTCCATTACGAGCAGTACTTC,CASSSRTSGGVFHYEQYF
TRBD2,TRBV7-9,TRBJ2-7,NA,TGTGCCAGCAGCGACGGACTAGCGACAAACGAGCAGTACTTC,CASSDGLATNEQYF
NA,TRBV3-1/TRBV3-2,TRBJ2-5,NA,TGTGCCAGCAGCCCCTCGCGGAGCCAAGAGACCCAGTACTTC,CASSPSRSQETQYF
NA,TRBV3-1/TRBV3-2,TRBJ2-3,NA,TGTGCCAGCAGCCCCCTCACATTACGCACAGATACGCAGTATTTT,CASSPLTLRTDTQYF
NA,TRBV7-2,TRBJ2-1,NA,TGTGCCAGCAGCCTGCCGAGTGTGAATGAGCAGTTCTTC,CASSLPSVNEQFF
NA,TRBV5-6,TRBJ1-3,few,TGTGCCAGCAGCTTGTATAGTCCGGGAGGAAACACCATATATTTT,CASSLYSPGGNTIYF
NA,TRBV7-9,TRBJ1-5,once,TGTGCCAGCAGCTTAGGTACAAATCAGCCCCAGCATTTT,CASSLGTNQPQHF
NA,TRBV6-5,TRBJ1-2,NA,TGTGCCAGCAGCCAACAGGGATATGGCTACACCTTC,CASSQQGYGYTF
NA,TRBV5-6,TRBJ2-3,NA,TGTGCCAGCACCAACGCAGGGGTTGATACGCAGTATTTT,CASTNAGVDTQYF
NA,TRBV5-5,TRBJ1-1,NA,TGTGCCAGCAGCTTGTGGCGAGACACTGAAGCTTTCTTT,CASSLWRDTEAFF
NA,TRBV2,TRBJ1-5,NA,TGTGCCAGCTCCCCCGGACCTCCCGGACAGCCCCAGCATTTT,CASSPGPPGQPQHF
TRBD1,TRBV4-1,TRBJ2-3,NA,TGCGCCAGCAGCTCACATCAGGGGGAGCGCACAGATACGCAGTATTTT,CASSSHQGERTDTQYF
NA,TRBV10-1,TRBJ2-5,NA,TGCGCCAGCAGTGATTCCCAGGGGCACCAAGAGTACTTC,CASSDSQGHQEYF
NA,TRBV2,TRBJ1-4,NA,TGTGCCAGCAGTGTCGGGCAGCATAATGAAAAACTGTTTTTT,CASSVGQHNEKLFF
NA,TRBV27,TRBJ1-5,NA,TGTGCCAGCAGTTTATCGCGGCAGGGCAATCAGCCCCAGCATTTT,CASSLSRQGNQPQHF
NA,TRBV5-1,TRBJ2-7,NA,TGCGCCAGCAGCCTGGACCGAGGGGAGCAGTACTTC,CASSLDRGEQYF
TRBD2,TRBV5-1,TRBJ2-1,NA,TGCGCCAGCAGCTTGGCGACTAGCGGGAGGACCTACAATGAGCAGTTCTTC,CASSLATSGRTYNEQFF
NA,TRBV4-1,TRBJ1-1,NA,TGCGCCAGCAGCCCGAGAGGATCCACTGGGGCTTTCTTT,CASSPRGSTGAFF
TRBD1,TRBV7-9,TRBJ1-5,NA,TGTGCCAGCAGCTCGGACAGGCAGACGCAGCCCCAGCATTTT,CASSSDRQTQPQHF
NA,TRBV11-2,TRBJ2-7,NA,TGTGCCAGCAGCTCCTACACAGGGTTTGCCTACGAGCAGTACTTC,CASSSYTGFAYEQYF
NA,TRBV6-1,TRBJ1-2,NA,TGTGCCAGCAGTTCAGGAAACTATGGCTACACCTTC,CASSSGNYGYTF
TRBD1,TRBV11-2,TRBJ1-1,NA,TGTGCCAGCAGCCGGGACAGGGGGCTTGCTAGGACTGAAGCTTTCTTT,CASSRDRGLARTEAFF
NA,TRBV29-1,TRBJ2-7,NA,TGCAGCGTTGTTGGGGTCCGCGAGCAGTACTTC,CSVVGVREQYF
NA,TRBV11-2,TRBJ1-1,NA,TGTGCCAGCAGCTCGTGGGGGGGTGAAGCTTTCTTT,CASSSWGGEAFF
TRBD2,TRBV5-4,TRBJ2-5,NA,TGTGCCAGCAGTTCTAGCGGGGGACCTCAAGAGACCCAGTACTTC,CASSSSGGPQETQYF
NA,TRBV5-1,TRBJ1-2,NA,TGCGCCAGCAGCCCGGAAGGGTGGGGCAGGGCTAATGGCTACACCTTC,CASSPEGWGRANGYTF
TRBD1,TRBV7-9,TRBJ1-4,NA,TGTGCCAGCAGCTTATCACAGGGGGAGAAACTGTTTTTT,CASSLSQGEKLFF
NA,TRBV10-3,TRBJ1-5,NA,TGTGCCAGCAGAGAATATAGCAATCAGCCCCAGCATTTT,CASREYSNQPQHF
NA,TRBV7-9,TRBJ2-7,NA,TGTGCCAGCAGCCCGCTGACCCAGGGACCCTACGAGCAGTACTTC,CASSPLTQGPYEQYF